Listed here is a single TCR beta chain. Its target is unknown. Repertoires were generated with immunoSEQ multiplex PCR, while TCRdb's copy carries only in-frame clones and drops some. The sample contains 75,000 to 85,000 clones, over 85% of which appear only once. The data are from a study of T cell responses to AZD1222 COVID-19 vaccine. Study findings and constraints: Females made up more of the donors, who were largely white British, and clonal diversity may have come out too low.

Sequencing used peripheral blood, obtained on day 0 of AZD1222 vaccination. The receptor was isolated from an adult in good health.

The CDR3 coding sequence is TGTGCCACCAACAGGGGAGAGAGCACTGAAGCTTTCTTT. Its translation: CATNRGESTEAFF. The gene calls are TRBV24-1 and TRBJ1-1; 7 nucleotides line up with TRBD1. Trimming took 8 bases from V and 4 from J; bases not matched to a gene: 6. The CDR3 totals 13 residues. CDR1 is KGHDR, CDR2 SFDVKD, per germline.